This is a list of T cell receptor beta chains from one sample in a study of blood T cell repertoires in COVID-19. Clones were read by immunoSEQ multiplex PCR, and TCRdb kept only the in-frame ones, dropping some. The profile shows about 140,000 clones, more than 60% of them singletons. Sequencing used peripheral blood. The receptors originated from an elderly man with acute or convalescent COVID-19. The CDR3 runs from the conserved cysteine through the conserved F or W. D genes are given only for firm matches. Not all rows give a size; the values are once, few, many and, for expanded clones, a class.

len | abundance | j_gene | v_gene | d_gene | CDR3nt | CDR3aa
12 | few | TRBJ1-6 | TRBV30 | NA | TGTGCCTGGAGTCCGCGGGGGTCACCCCTCCACTTT | CAWSPRGSPLHF
15 | NA | TRBJ2-1 | TRBV28 | TRBD1 | TGTGCCAGCAGTTCGGGACAGGGCGATACCAATGAGCAGTTCTTC | CASSSGQGDTNEQFF
13 | NA | TRBJ2-1 | TRBV6-5 | NA | TGTGCCAGCATCGGGGGCAGGGGGAATGAGCAGTTCTTC | CASIGGRGNEQFF
15 | NA | TRBJ1-3 | TRBV30 | NA | TGTGCCTGGAGTCGAGACACCGACTCTGGAAACACCATATATTTT | CAWSRDTDSGNTIYF
14 | NA | TRBJ2-2 | TRBV11-3 | TRBD1 | TGTGCCAGCGGGACAGGGGGCCTCACCGGGGAGCTGTTTTTT | CASGTGGLTGELFF
15 | NA | TRBJ1-1 | TRBV15 | TRBD1 | TGTGCCACCAGCGTTGCCACAGGGGGCTCTGCTGGGGCTTTCTTT | CATSVATGGSAGAFF
16 | NA | TRBJ1-1 | TRBV5-1 | TRBD1 | TGCGCCAGCAGCTTGGTTATTGGGGGGACAGGCACTGAAGCTTTCTTT | CASSLVIGGTGTEAFF
15 | NA | TRBJ1-1 | TRBV18 | TRBD1 | TGTGCCAGCTCAAACTCTAGACAGGGGGCCACTGAAGCTTTCTTT | CASSNSRQGATEAFF
13 | NA | TRBJ2-1 | TRBV24-1 | NA | TGTGCCACCAGTGATTCCCTGCTGAGCCCGCCGTTCTTC | CATSDSLLSPPFF
15 | few | TRBJ2-2 | TRBV5-1 | NA | TGCGCCAGCAGCCGCGAGGCGGCGAACACCGGGGAGCTGTTTTTT | CASSREAANTGELFF
18 | once | TRBJ1-6 | TRBV4-2 | NA | TGTGCCAGCAGCCAAGGGGGAACAGGCCAAGCAAATAATTCACCCCTCCACTTT | CASSQGGTGQANNSPLHF
14 | NA | TRBJ2-5 | TRBV5-8 | NA | TGTGCCAGCAGCCACCGACACCTCCAAGAGACCCAGTACTTC | CASSHRHLQETQYF
13 | NA | TRBJ2-2 | TRBV29-1 | NA | TGCAGCGTTGAAGACAGGTACACCGGGGAGCTGTTTTTT | CSVEDRYTGELFF
13 | few | TRBJ2-7 | TRBV10-3 | TRBD1 | TGTGCCATCAGCCCAGACAGGGGCTACGAGCAGTACTTC | CAISPDRGYEQYF
16 | NA | TRBJ1-6 | TRBV7-6 | TRBD1 | TGTGCCAGCAGCTCAGGGACAGGGTCGGGTAATTCACCCCTCCACTTT | CASSSGTGSGNSPLHF
17 | NA | TRBJ2-1 | TRBV11-2 | TRBD2 | TGTGCCAGCAGCCTGATAACTAGCGGGGGGCAGTATAATGAGCAGTTCTTC | CASSLITSGGQYNEQFF
14 | NA | TRBJ2-6 | TRBV10-3 | NA | TGTGCCATCAGCGAGCCAACTGGGGCCAACGTCCTGACTTTC | CAISEPTGANVLTF
16 | few | TRBJ2-7 | TRBV19 | TRBD1 | TGTGCCAGTAGTATAGGAACAGGGGACCTCTCCTACGAGCAGTACTTC | CASSIGTGDLSYEQYF
16 | NA | TRBJ2-3 | TRBV7-8 | TRBD1 | TGTGCCAGCAGCTTAAGGTTGGGACAGGGGGCAGGTACGCAGTATTTT | CASSLRLGQGAGTQYF
14 | NA | TRBJ1-2 | TRBV5-4 | TRBD1 | TGTGCCAGCAGCCCCGGGACAGCTAACTATGGCTACACCTTC | CASSPGTANYGYTF
15 | once | TRBJ1-1 | TRBV7-9 | NA | TGTGCCAGCAGCTTAGGGGCTATAATGAACACTGAAGCTTTCTTT | CASSLGAIMNTEAFF
13 | NA | TRBJ1-5 | TRBV29-1 | TRBD1 | TGCAGCGTAGGGACAGGGTCCAATCAGCCCCAGCATTTT | CSVGTGSNQPQHF
14 | NA | TRBJ1-1 | TRBV7-2 | TRBD1 | TGTGCCAGCAGCTCGGGACAGGGACACCACGAAGCTTTCTTT | CASSSGQGHHEAFF
15 | NA | TRBJ1-3 | TRBV18 | NA | TGTGCCAGCTCACCACCGGGAGGGGCGGAAAACACCATATATTTT | CASSPPGGAENTIYF
15 | NA | TRBJ1-2 | TRBV7-9 | TRBD1 | TGTGCCAGCAGCCCAGGGGGACCCCAAGTAGGTGGCTACACCTTC | CASSPGGPQVGGYTF
11 | NA | TRBJ2-3 | TRBV12-3/TRBV12-4 | NA | TGTGCCAGCAAACTTATAGATACGCAGTATTTT | CASKLIDTQYF
15 | NA | TRBJ2-3 | TRBV11-3 | NA | TGTGCCAGCAGCAAAGGGGCTAGCGTTGTAGATACGCAGTATTTT | CASSKGASVVDTQYF
16 | NA | TRBJ2-7 | TRBV28 | NA | TGTGCCAGCAGCCCAGCCGGCGCCGACAGTTCCTACGAGCAGTACTTC | CASSPAGADSSYEQYF
15 | NA | TRBJ2-7 | TRBV6-2/TRBV6-3 | NA | TGTGCCAGCAGTCCCCTGGATAGCCTCACCTACGAGCAGTACTTC | CASSPLDSLTYEQYF
13 | NA | TRBJ2-3 | TRBV29-1 | TRBD2 | TGCAGCGTTGAAATCCTCCGGGAGGGAGCGCAGTATTTT | CSVEILREGAQYF
13 | NA | TRBJ1-1 | TRBV7-8 | NA | TGTGCCAGCGGCCGAGACAAGAACACTGAAGCTTTCTTT | CASGRDKNTEAFF
14 | few | TRBJ2-7 | TRBV30 | TRBD1 | TGTGCCTGGAGGGACAGGGGGCGATCCTACGAGCAGTACTTC | CAWRDRGRSYEQYF